Each of the 29 T cell receptor beta chains below was sequenced from the same sample in a study of cytomegalovirus exposure and HLA in healthy donors. It was with 60 Vbeta and 13 Jbeta primers that the PCR ran. Sequencing used immunoSEQ multiplex PCR; TCRdb keeps in-frame clones, though not all of them. The table includes 73,000 or so clones, approximately 75% detected once. Sequencing was carried out using PBMCs. The receptor set was obtained from a human donor in good health.

The V call is TRBV10-3, the J call TRBJ2-7; 8 nucleotides align to TRBD2. Germline trimming cut 8 bases from V and 4 bases from J; bases unmatched to any gene: 10. Germline values: CDR1 ENHRY, CDR2 SYGVKD. The CDR3 length is 14 residues. The CDR3: CAIGRGGVQYEQYF. CDR3 in DNA: TGTGCCATCGGACGGGGGGGCGTTCAATACGAGCAGTACTTC.

The chain recombines TRBV7-9 with TRBJ1-2; D not resolved. This CDR3 region has 13 residues. Germline CDR1 is SEHNR and CDR2 is FQNEAQ (reference sequence). The V and J ends lost 3 bases and 4 bases respectively, with 9 bases between them. CDR3 DNA: TGTGCCAGCAGCTTCTCCCTCCGCTATGGCTACACCTTC. Translating gives CASSFSLRYGYTF.

This sequence joins TRBV12-5 and TRBJ2-1, with D perhaps matching TRBD2 (5 bases). V dropped 6 bases and J dropped 8 bases, with 14 bases sitting between them. The CDR3 consists of 13 residues. Germline values: CDR1 LGHNT, CDR2 FRNRAP. The chain's CDR3 is CASGPDEGHEQFF. The DNA of the CDR3 is TGTGCTAGTGGACCTGATGAGGGTCATGAGCAGTTCTTC. Variable domain in full (rest from reference TRBV12-5 and TRBJ2-1): DARVTQTPRHKVTEMGQEVTMRCQPILGHNTVFWYRQTMMQGLELLAYFRNRAPLDDSGMPKDRFSAEMPDATLATLKIQPSEPRDSAVYFCASGPDEGHEQFFGPGTRLTVL.

This chain uses TRBV28 with TRBJ2-7; 7 nucleotides align to TRBD2. The CDR3 runs 14 residues. The V and J ends lost 8 bases and 3 bases, in that order; junction bases with no gene match: 10. CDR1 and CDR2 (germline): MDHEN, SYDVKM. This CDR3 is CASRSGGDGYEQYF. The CDR3 bases are TGTGCCAGCCGAAGTGGGGGGGACGGCTACGAGCAGTACTTC.

The genes are TRBV5-1 and TRBJ1-4, with D possibly TRBD1 on 6 matching bases. V shed 4 bases and J shed 8 bases, with 18 bases lying between them. Germline V gene data show CDR1 as SGHRS and CDR2 as YFSETQ. The CDR3 is 15 amino acids. CDR3 loop: CASSADSQPTEKLFF. The CDR3 DNA reads as TGCGCCAGCAGCGCGGACAGTCAACCTACGGAAAAACTGTTTTTT.

This clone was picked up one time. V and J are TRBV10-3 and TRBJ2-1; the match to TRBD2 covers 11 bases. The CDR3 totals 13 residues. With V trimmed by 7 bases and J by 10 bases, 6 bases remained unmatched. Germline lookup yields CDR1 ENHRY and CDR2 SYGVKD. In DNA form, the CDR3 reads TGTGCCATCAATAGCGGGGGGGCCGTGGAGCAGTTCTTC. This codes for CAINSGGAVEQFF.

This chain's CDR3 is CAWGGSYEQYF. The CDR3 nucleotides are TGTGCCTGGGGGGGCTCCTACGAGCAGTACTTC. The rearrangement uses TRBV30 and TRBJ2-5; D might be TRBD1 or TRBD2, each matching 5 bases. Near its end, the DNA agrees better with TRBJ2-7, so the J call may be wrong. Per germline, CDR1 GTSNPN and CDR2 SVGIG (reference sequence). CDR3 length: 11 amino acids.

This rearrangement joins TRBV7-3 to TRBJ2-6; the D gene is possibly TRBD1 (6 bases). Between the trimmed V and J ends, which lost 3 bases and 0 bases, there was a span of 12 bases. The germline CDR1 and CDR2 sequences are SGHTA and FQGTGA. The CDR3 contains 17 residues. CDR3 bases: TGTGCCAGCAGCTTCGGCAGGGGTGCCTCTGGGGCCAACGTCCTGACTTTC. Translating gives CASSFGRGASGANVLTF.

V and J are TRBV19 and TRBJ1-1; D possibly corresponds to TRBD1 (6 bases). Germline CDR1 and CDR2: LNHDA and SQIVND (reference sequence). Between the trimmed V and J ends, which lost 1 base and 2 bases, there was a span of 11 bases. CDR3 length: 15 amino acids. CDR3 coding DNA: TGTGCCAGTAGTATAGGGACAGTTCAAAACACTGAAGCTTTCTTT. It encodes CASSIGTVQNTEAFF.

The chain uses TRBV10-3 and TRBJ1-2; D is ambiguous. This CDR3 contains 15 residues. The V end was cut by 0 bases, the J end by 0 bases, with 8 bases between. Germline CDR1 and CDR2: ENHRY and SYGVKD. In nucleotides, the CDR3 is TGTGCCATCAGTGAGTCTGGGGAGCCTAACTATGGCTACACCTTC. This gives the protein CAISESGEPNYGYTF.

The CDR3 bases are TGTGCCAGCAGCAATCTATCCCGGGTTCGTAATCAGCCCCAGCATTTT. Translating it yields CASSNLSRVRNQPQHF. The J gene is TRBJ1-5, the V gene TRBV21-1. TRBV21-1 is flagged as a pseudogene. CDR3 size: 16 residues.

The CDR3 here is CASSLGGPSSYNEQFF. The CDR3 DNA sequence: TGTGCCAGCAGCTTGGGGGGGCCAAGCTCCTACAATGAGCAGTTCTTC. The chain has TRBV5-4 and TRBJ2-1; a weak D match, TRBD1 (6 bases). Germline V gene data show CDR1 as SGHNT and CDR2 as YYREEE (reference sequence). Deletions cut 0 bases from V and 0 bases from J, with 10 bases between. The CDR3 spans 16 residues.

This sequence joins TRBV4-3 and TRBJ2-1; a weak D match, TRBD1 (5 bases). The CDR3 contains 14 residues. Between the trimmed V and J ends, which lost 7 bases and 0 bases, there was a span of 10 bases. Germline CDR1 and CDR2: LGHNA and YSLEER. The CDR3 nucleotides are TGCGCCAGCAAGCGACAGAGCTCCTACAATGAGCAGTTCTTC. As protein: CASKRQSSYNEQFF.

CDR3 in amino acids: CASSEPTAQRTQYF. In DNA, the CDR3 is TGTGCCAGCAGTGAACCCACAGCCCAAAGAACGCAGTATTTT. V and J are TRBV6-1 and TRBJ2-3; no definite D call. The germline V gene has CDR1 MNHNS and CDR2 SASEGT. Trimming left V 2 bases short and J 9 bases short, with 15 bases between. The CDR3 consists of 14 residues.

This clone was detected only once. The chain couples TRBV5-1 to TRBJ2-7; D might be TRBD2 (5 bases). CDR1 is SGHRS, CDR2 YFSETQ, per germline. The CDR3 has 15 residues. The V and J ends lost 0 bases and 6 bases respectively, with 16 bases between them. Written as DNA, the CDR3 is TGCGCCAGCAGCTTGGTATCAGCAGCGGCGGGCGAGCAGTACTTC. It specifies CASSLVSAAAGEQYF.

As concerns this clone: A read error may produce the germline difference seen at one junction end. The rearrangement uses TRBV27 and TRBJ1-2; 8 positions agree with TRBD1. This CDR3 has 17 amino acids. Per the germline V gene, CDR1 is MNHEY and CDR2 is SMNVEV (reference sequence). CDR3 sequence (DNA): TGTGCCAGCAGCTCACTCAGAGGGGCAGGGGGCGCGTATGGCTACCCCTTC. This translates into CASSSLRGAGGAYGYPF.

The V call is TRBV19, the J call TRBJ2-2; D is perhaps TRBD1 (6 bases). Germline-derived CDR1 and CDR2 are LNHDA and SQIVND (reference sequence). The V end was cut by 6 bases, the J end by 7 bases, with 18 bases between. This CDR3 is built from 15 residues. The CDR3 reads CASRGHPPKGGELFF. CDR3 nucleotides: TGTGCCAGTAGGGGACATCCCCCGAAAGGCGGGGAGCTGTTTTTT.

The chain uses TRBV4-3 and TRBJ1-6; D unresolved. Trimming took 4 bases from V and 7 from J, leaving 17 bases between them. This CDR3 has 16 amino acids. CDR1 and CDR2 from the germline V gene are LGHNA and YSLEER. Here the CDR3 reads CASSPMLAGGNSPLHF. The CDR3 nucleotides are TGCGCCAGCAGCCCAATGTTGGCTGGCGGGAATTCACCCCTCCACTTT.

This sequence joins TRBV18 and TRBJ1-4; tentatively, D is TRBD1 (5 bases). Trimming took 3 bases from V and 4 from J, leaving 15 bases between them. Germline CDR1 reads KGHSH; CDR2 reads LQKENI. This CDR3 has 16 amino acids. CDR3 protein: CASSPDRDRNNEKLFF. CDR3 bases: TGTGCCAGCTCACCCGACCGAGACAGAAATAATGAAAAACTGTTTTTT.

This clone was detected only once. The rearrangement links TRBV2 to TRBJ2-7; TRBD1 agrees at 8 bases. The junction had 9 bases not matched to a gene; V was cut back by 6 bases and J by 5 bases. Germline CDR1 is SNHLY and CDR2 is FYNNEI. The CDR3 loop spans 14 amino acids. CDR3 region: CASRREGQVDEQYF. Here the CDR3 DNA reads TGTGCCAGCAGGAGAGAGGGACAGGTGGACGAGCAGTACTTC.

This chain joins TRBV18 and TRBJ1-3; 8 bases agree with TRBD1. From germline, CDR1 is KGHSH and CDR2 LQKENI. Trimming cost V 2 bases and J 0 bases; bases outside gene matches: 6. The CDR3 extends over 17 amino acids. The CDR3 protein is CASSPVPGQASGNTIYF. CDR3 nucleotide sequence: TGTGCCAGCTCACCAGTCCCGGGACAGGCCTCTGGAAACACCATATATTTT.

A few counts support this clone. The gene calls are TRBV5-5 and TRBJ1-1; D not certain. Germline V gene sequence: CDR1 SGHKS, CDR2 YYEKEE (reference sequence). The V end was cut by 4 bases, the J end by 3 bases, with 13 bases between. The CDR3 contains 14 residues. This CDR3 is CASSQRRLDTEAFF. Here the CDR3 DNA reads TGTGCCAGCAGCCAACGGAGGTTGGACACTGAAGCTTTCTTT.

Details on this clone: An end of the junction differs from the germline gene, which may be a read error. The gene calls are TRBV7-2 and TRBJ2-7; D unresolved. This CDR3 contains 14 residues. Germline CDR1 is SGHTA and CDR2 is FQGNSA. The CDR3 DNA follows: TGTGCCAGCGGCTTAGGGATGACTTCCTACGAGCAGTACTTC. Translated, it gives CASGLGMTSYEQYF.

This chain joins TRBV6-5 and TRBJ1-1, with TRBD1 identical over 7 bases. Germline CDR1 and CDR2: MNHEY and SVGAGI. V gave up 6 bases and J gave up 1 base; unmatched junction bases: 2. The CDR3 contains 13 residues. This CDR3 is CASRRTGNTEAFF. CDR3 coding DNA: TGTGCCAGCAGACGGACAGGGAACACTGAAGCTTTCTTT.

The rearrangement uses TRBV12-5 and TRBJ2-5, with a weak D call TRBD1 (5 bases). The V gene lost 7 bases and the J gene lost 4 bases, with 16 bases spanning the gap. Germline assignment: CDR1 LGHNT and CDR2 FRNRAP. This CDR3 region has 14 residues. In DNA form, the CDR3 reads TGTGCTAGTGCCGGGCAGGGCTGGTCAGAGACCCAGTACTTC. Translated: CASAGQGWSETQYF.

The gene calls are TRBV29-1 and TRBJ2-3; TRBD1 matches 7 bases. V lost 4 bases to trimming and J lost 2 bases; unmatched junction nucleotides: 6. The CDR3 has 14 residues. Germline lookup yields CDR1 SQVTM and CDR2 ANQGSEA. The CDR3 sequence is CSVGRTGNTDTQYF. The CDR3 DNA reads TGCAGCGTTGGCAGGACAGGCAACACAGATACGCAGTATTTT.

This chain connects TRBV5-1 to TRBJ2-2; 9 bases fit TRBD1. CDR3 length: 15 amino acids. Germline CDR1 and CDR2: SGHRS and YFSETQ. After removal of 4 bases from V and 8 bases from J, the junction contained 9 bases not matched to a gene. The CDR3 region has the DNA TGCGCCAGCAGCCTAACCGGGACAGGGAATGGGGAGCTGTTTTTT. It encodes CASSLTGTGNGELFF.

V is TRBV7-3 and J is TRBJ1-1; D is perhaps TRBD1 (6 bases). V was shortened by 2 bases and J by 9 bases, with 13 bases between the two germline ends. CDR1 and CDR2 (germline): SGHTA, FQGTGA. The CDR3 has 13 residues. The CDR3 region has the DNA TGTGCCAGCAGCTTAGACGGACAGACCCAAGCTTTCTTT. This codes for CASSLDGQTQAFF.

This clone was seen a handful of times. Relative to the germline gene, one junction end is altered; a read error may explain this. This chain links TRBV7-9 with TRBJ1-5; possibly TRBD1 for D (5 bases). CDR1 and CDR2 from the germline V gene are SEHNR and FQNEAQ (reference sequence). This CDR3 has 12 residues. The DNA for the CDR3 is TGTTCCAGCGGCCGGGGGGATCAGCCCCAGCATTTT. It encodes CSSGRGDQPQHF. Full variable domain (outside the CDR3, taken from reference TRBV7-9 and TRBJ1-5): DTGVSQNPRHKITKRGQNVTFRCDPISEHNRLYWYRQTLGQGPEFLTYFQNEAQLEKSRLLSDRFSAERPKGSFSTLEIQRTEQGDSAMYLCSSGRGDQPQHFGDGTRLSIL.